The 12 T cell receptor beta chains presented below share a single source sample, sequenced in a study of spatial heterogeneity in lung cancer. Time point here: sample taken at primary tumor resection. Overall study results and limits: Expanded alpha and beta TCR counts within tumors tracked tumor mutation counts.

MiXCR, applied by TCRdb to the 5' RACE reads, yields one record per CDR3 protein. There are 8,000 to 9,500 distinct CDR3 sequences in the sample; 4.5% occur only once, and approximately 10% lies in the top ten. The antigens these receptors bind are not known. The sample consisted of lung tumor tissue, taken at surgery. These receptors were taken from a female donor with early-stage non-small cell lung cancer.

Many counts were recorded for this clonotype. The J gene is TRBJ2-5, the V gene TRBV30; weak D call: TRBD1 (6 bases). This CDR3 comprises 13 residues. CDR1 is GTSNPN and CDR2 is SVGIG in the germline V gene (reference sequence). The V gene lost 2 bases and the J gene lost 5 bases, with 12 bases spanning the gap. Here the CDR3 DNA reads TGTGCCTGGAGTACCAGGGGATTGGAGACCCAGTACTTC. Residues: CAWSTRGLETQYF.

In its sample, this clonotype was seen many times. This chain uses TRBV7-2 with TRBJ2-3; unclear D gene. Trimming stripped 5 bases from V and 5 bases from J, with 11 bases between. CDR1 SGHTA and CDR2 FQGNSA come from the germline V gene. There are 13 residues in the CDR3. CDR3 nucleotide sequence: TGTGCCAGCAGCCCCCCATGGGGAGATACGCAGTATTTT. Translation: CASSPPWGDTQYF.

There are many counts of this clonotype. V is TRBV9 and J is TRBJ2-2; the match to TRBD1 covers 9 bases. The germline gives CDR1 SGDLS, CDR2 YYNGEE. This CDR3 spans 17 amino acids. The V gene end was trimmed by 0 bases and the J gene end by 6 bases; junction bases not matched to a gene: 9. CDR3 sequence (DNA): TGTGCCAGCAGCGTAGAATGGACAGGGGTCGTTTCCGGGGAGCTGTTTTTT. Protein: CASSVEWTGVVSGELFF.

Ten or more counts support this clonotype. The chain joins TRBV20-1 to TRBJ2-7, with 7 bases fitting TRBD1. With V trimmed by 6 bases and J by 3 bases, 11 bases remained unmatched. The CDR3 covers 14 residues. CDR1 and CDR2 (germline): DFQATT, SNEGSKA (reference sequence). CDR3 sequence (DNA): TGCAGTGCCCCCGGGACAGAGGGCTACTACGAGCAGTACTTC. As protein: CSAPGTEGYYEQYF.

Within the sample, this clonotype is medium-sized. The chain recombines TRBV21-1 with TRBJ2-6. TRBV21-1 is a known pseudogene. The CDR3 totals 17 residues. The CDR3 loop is CASRSTIEVSGANVLTF. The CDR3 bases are TGTGCCAGCAGGTCCACCATCGAAGTGTCTGGGGCCAACGTCCTGACTTTC.

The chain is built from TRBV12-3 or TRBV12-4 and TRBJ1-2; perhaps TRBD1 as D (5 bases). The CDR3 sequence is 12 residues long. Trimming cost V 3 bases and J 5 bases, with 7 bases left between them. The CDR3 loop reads CASSFRQYGYTF. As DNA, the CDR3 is TGTGCCAGCAGTTTCCGACAGTATGGCTACACCTTC.

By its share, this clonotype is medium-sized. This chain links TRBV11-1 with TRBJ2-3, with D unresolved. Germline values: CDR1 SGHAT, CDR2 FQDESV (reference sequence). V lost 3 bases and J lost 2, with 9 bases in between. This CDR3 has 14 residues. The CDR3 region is CASSFGSNTDTQYF. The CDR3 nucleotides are TGTGCCAGCAGCTTCGGTAGTAACACAGATACGCAGTATTTT.

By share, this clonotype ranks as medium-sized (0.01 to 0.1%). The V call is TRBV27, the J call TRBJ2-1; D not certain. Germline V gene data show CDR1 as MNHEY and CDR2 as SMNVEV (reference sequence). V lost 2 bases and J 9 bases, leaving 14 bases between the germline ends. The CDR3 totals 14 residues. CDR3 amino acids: CASSLDRTTFEQFF. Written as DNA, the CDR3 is TGTGCCAGCAGTTTAGACCGCACTACTTTTGAGCAGTTCTTC.

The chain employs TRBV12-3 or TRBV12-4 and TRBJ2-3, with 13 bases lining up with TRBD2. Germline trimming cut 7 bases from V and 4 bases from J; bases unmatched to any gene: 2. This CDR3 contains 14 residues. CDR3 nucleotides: TGTGCCAGCACCGGACTAGCGGGAGCAGATACGCAGTATTTT. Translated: CASTGLAGADTQYF.

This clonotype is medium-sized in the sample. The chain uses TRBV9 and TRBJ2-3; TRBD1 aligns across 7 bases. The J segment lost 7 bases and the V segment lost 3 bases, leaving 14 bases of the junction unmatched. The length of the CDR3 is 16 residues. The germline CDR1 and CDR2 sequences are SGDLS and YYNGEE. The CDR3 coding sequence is TGTGCCAGCAGCGAGGGTTGGGGGACAGTTCTATATACGCAGTATTTT. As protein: CASSEGWGTVLYTQYF.

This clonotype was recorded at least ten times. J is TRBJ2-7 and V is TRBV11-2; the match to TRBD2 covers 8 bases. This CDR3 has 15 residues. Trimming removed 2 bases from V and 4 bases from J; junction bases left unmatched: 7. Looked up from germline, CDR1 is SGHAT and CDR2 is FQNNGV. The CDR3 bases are TGTGCCAGCAGCTTATGGGTTAGCGGGGCTTACGAGCAGTACTTC. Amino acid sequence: CASSLWVSGAYEQYF.

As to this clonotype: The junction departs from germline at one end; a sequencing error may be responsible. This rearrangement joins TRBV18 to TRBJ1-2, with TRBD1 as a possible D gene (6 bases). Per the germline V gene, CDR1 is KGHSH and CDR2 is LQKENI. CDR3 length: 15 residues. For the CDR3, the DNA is TGTGCCAGCTCACCAGTGCTGGACAGCTACTATGGCTACAACTTC. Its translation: CASSPVLDSYYGYNF.